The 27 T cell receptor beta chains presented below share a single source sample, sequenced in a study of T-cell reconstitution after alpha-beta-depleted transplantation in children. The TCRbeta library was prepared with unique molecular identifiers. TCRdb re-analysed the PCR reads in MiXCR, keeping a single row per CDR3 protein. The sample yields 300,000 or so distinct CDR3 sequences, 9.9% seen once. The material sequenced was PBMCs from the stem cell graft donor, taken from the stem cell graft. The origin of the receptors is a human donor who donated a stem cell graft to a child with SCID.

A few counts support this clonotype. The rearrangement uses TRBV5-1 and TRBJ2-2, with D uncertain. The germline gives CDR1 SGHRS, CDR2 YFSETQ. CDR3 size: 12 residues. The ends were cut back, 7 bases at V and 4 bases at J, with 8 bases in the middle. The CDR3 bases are TGCGCCAGCGTGGACGGCACCGGGGAGCTGTTTTTT. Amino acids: CASVDGTGELFF. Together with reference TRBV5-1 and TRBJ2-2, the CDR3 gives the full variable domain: KAGVTQTPRYLIKTRGQQVTLSCSPISGHRSVSWYQQTPGQGLQFLFEYFSETQRNKGNFPGRFSGRQFSNSRSEMNVSTLELGDSALYLCASVDGTGELFFGEGSRLTVL.

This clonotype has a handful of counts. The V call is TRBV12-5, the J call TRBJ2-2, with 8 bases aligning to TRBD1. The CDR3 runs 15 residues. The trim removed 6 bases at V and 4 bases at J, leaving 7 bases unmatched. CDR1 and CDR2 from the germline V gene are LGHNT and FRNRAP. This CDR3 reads CASGPGQVGTGELFF. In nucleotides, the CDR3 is TGTGCTAGTGGCCCGGGACAGGTTGGCACCGGGGAGCTGTTTTTT.

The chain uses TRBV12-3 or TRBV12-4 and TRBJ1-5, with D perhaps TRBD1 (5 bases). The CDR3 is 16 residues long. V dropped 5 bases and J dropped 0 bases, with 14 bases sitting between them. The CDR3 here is CASSPYPDSSNQPQHF. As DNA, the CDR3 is TGTGCCAGCAGTCCTTACCCCGACAGTAGCAATCAGCCCCAGCATTTT.

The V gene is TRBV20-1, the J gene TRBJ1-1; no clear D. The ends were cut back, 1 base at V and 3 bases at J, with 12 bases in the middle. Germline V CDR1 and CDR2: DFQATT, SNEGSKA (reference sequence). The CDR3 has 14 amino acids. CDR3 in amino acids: CSARAGGSYTEAFF. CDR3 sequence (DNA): TGCAGTGCTAGAGCAGGAGGCAGCTACACTGAAGCTTTCTTT.

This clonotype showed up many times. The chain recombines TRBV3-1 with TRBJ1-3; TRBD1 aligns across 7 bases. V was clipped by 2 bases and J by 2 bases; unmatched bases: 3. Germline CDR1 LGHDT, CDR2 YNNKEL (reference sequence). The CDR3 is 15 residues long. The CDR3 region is CASSQNQGAGNTIYF. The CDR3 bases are TGTGCCAGCAGCCAAAACCAGGGGGCTGGAAACACCATATATTTT.

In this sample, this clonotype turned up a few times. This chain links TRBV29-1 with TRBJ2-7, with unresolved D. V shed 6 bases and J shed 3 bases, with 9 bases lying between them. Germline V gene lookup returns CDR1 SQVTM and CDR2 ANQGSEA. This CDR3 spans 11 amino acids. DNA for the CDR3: TGCAGCGTATCCCTTTTCTACGAGCAGTACTTC. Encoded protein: CSVSLFYEQYF.

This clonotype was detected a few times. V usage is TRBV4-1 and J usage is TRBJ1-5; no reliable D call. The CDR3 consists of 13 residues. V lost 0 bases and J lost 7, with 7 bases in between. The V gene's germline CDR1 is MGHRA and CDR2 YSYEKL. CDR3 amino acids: CASSQDDGQPQHF. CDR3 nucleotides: TGCGCCAGCAGCCAAGATGACGGACAGCCCCAGCATTTT.

The CDR3 region has the DNA TGTGCCAGCAGTTACGATGCTTCACCCCTCCACTTT. Protein: CASSYDASPLHF. The V call is TRBV6-5, the J call TRBJ1-6; the D is unclear. The CDR3 length is 12 residues. Looked up from germline, CDR1 is MNHEY and CDR2 is SVGAGI. The germline V and J ends were trimmed by 2 bases and 9 bases, with 5 bases remaining between them.

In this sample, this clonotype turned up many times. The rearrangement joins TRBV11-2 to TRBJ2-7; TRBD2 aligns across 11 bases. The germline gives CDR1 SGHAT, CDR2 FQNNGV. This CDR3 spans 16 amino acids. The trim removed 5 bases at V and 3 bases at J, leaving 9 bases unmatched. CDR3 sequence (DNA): TGTGCCAGCAGCCTCCGGACCGGGACTAGCGGCTACGAGCAGTACTTC. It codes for CASSLRTGTSGYEQYF.

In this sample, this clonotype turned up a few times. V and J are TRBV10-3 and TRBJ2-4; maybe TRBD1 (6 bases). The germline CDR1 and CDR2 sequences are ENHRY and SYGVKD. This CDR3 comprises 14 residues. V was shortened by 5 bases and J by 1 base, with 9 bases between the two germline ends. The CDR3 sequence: CAISPDRAKNIQYF. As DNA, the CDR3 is TGTGCCATCAGTCCAGACAGGGCCAAAAACATTCAGTACTTC.

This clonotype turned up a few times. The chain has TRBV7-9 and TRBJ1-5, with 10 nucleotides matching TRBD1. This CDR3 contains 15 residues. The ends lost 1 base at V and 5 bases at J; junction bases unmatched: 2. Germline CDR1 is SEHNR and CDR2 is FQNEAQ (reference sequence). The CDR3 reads CASSLGTGGHQPQHF. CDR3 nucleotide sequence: TGTGCCAGCAGCTTAGGGACAGGGGGACATCAGCCCCAGCATTTT.

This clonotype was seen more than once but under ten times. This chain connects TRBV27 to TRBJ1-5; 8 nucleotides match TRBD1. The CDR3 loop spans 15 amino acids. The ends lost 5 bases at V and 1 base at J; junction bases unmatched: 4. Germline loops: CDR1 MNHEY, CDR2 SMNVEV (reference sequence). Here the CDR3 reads CASSQGARSNQPQHF. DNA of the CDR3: TGTGCCAGCAGTCAGGGGGCGCGAAGCAATCAGCCCCAGCATTTT.

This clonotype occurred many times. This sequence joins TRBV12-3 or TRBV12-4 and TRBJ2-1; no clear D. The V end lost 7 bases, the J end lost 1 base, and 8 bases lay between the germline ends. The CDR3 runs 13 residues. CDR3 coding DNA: TGTGCCAGCAATCGGATTTCCTACAATGAGCAGTTCTTC. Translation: CASNRISYNEQFF.

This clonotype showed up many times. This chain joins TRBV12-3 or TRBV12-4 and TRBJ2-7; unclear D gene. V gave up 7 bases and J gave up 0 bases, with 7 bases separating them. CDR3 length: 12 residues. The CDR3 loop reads CASKQSSYEQYF. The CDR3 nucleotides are TGTGCCAGCAAACAAAGCTCCTACGAGCAGTACTTC.

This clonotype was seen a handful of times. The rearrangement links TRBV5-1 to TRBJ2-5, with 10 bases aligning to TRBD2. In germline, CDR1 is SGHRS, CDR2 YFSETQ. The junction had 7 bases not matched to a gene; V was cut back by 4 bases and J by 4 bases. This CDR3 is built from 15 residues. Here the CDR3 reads CASSPGLAEGETQYF. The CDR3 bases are TGCGCCAGCAGCCCAGGACTAGCGGAAGGAGAGACCCAGTACTTC.

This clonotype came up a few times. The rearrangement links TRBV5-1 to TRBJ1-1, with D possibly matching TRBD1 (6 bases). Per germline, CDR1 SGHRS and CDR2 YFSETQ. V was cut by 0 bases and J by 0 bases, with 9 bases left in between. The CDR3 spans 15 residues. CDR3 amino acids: CASSLEGDMNTEAFF. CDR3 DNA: TGCGCCAGCAGCTTGGAGGGGGATATGAACACTGAAGCTTTCTTT.

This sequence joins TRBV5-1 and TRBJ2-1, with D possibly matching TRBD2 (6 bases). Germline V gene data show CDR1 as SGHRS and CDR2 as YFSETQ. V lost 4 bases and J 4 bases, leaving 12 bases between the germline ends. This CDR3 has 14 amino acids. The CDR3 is CASSGEAGYNEQFF. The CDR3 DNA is TGCGCCAGCAGCGGGGAGGCGGGATACAATGAGCAGTTCTTC.

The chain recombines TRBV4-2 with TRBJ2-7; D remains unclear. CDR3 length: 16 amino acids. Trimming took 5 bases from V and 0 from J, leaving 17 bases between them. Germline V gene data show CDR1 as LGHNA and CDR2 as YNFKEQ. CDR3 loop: CASSAVGEGRSYEQYF. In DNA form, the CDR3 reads TGTGCCAGCAGCGCCGTTGGGGAAGGTCGCTCCTACGAGCAGTACTTC.

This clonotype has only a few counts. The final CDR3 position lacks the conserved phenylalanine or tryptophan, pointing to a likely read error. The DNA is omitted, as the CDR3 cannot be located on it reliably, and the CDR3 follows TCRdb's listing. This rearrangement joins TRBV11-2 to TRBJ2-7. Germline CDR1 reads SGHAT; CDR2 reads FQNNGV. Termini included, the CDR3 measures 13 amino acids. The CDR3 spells CASSLDTAATTSI.

The DNA for the CDR3 is TGTGCCAGCAGTTACCCCCAGCGGGAGAGCTCCTACGAGCAGTACTTC. Its translation: CASSYPQRESSYEQYF. This rearrangement joins TRBV6-5 to TRBJ2-7, with 8 bases lining up with TRBD2. CDR1 and CDR2 (germline): MNHEY, SVGAGI. The CDR3 sequence is 16 residues long. After removal of 2 bases from V and 0 bases from J, the junction contained 6 bases not matched to a gene.

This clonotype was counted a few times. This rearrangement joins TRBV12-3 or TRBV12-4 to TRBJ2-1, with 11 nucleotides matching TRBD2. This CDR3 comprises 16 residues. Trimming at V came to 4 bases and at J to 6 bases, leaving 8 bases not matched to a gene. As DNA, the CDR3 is TGTGCCAGCAGTTCGACCGTAGCGGGGGGGCGCAATGAGCAGTTCTTC. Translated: CASSSTVAGGRNEQFF.

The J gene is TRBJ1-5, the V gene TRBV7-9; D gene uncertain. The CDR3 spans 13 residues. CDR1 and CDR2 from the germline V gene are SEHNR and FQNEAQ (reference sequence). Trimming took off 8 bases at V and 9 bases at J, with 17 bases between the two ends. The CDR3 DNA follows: TGTGCCAGCCTCCCGGCAGGAGACGGGCCCCAGCATTTT. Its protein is CASLPAGDGPQHF.

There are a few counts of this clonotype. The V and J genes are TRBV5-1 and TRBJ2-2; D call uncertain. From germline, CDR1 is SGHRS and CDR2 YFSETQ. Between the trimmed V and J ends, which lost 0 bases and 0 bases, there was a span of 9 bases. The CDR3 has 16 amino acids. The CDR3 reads CASSLEVGTNTGELFF. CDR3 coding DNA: TGCGCCAGCAGCTTGGAGGTGGGGACGAACACCGGGGAGCTGTTTTTT.

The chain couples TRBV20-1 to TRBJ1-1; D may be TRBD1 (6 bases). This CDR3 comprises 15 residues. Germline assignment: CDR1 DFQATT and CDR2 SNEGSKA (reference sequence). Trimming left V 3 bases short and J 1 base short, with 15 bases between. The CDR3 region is CSARAPDRENTEAFF. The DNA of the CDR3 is TGCAGTGCTAGGGCCCCGGACAGAGAGAACACTGAAGCTTTCTTT.

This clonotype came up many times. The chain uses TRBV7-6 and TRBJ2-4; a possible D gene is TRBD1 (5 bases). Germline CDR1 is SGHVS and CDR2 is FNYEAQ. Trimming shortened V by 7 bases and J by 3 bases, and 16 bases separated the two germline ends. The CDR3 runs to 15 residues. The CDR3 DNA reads TGTGCCAGCACCGAAATCCAGGGAAGCAAAAACATTCAGTACTTC. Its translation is CASTEIQGSKNIQYF.

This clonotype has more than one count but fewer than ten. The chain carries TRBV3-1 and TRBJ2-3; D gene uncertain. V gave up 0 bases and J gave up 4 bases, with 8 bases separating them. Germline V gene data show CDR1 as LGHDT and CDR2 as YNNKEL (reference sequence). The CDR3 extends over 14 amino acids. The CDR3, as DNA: TGTGCCAGCAGCCAAGAACTGGCCGCAGATACGCAGTATTTT. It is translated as CASSQELAADTQYF.

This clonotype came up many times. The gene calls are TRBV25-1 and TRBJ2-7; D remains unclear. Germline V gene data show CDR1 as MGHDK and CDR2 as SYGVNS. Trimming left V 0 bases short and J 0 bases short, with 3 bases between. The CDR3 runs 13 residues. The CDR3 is CASSEYTSYEQYF. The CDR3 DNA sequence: TGTGCCAGCAGTGAATACACCTCCTACGAGCAGTACTTC.